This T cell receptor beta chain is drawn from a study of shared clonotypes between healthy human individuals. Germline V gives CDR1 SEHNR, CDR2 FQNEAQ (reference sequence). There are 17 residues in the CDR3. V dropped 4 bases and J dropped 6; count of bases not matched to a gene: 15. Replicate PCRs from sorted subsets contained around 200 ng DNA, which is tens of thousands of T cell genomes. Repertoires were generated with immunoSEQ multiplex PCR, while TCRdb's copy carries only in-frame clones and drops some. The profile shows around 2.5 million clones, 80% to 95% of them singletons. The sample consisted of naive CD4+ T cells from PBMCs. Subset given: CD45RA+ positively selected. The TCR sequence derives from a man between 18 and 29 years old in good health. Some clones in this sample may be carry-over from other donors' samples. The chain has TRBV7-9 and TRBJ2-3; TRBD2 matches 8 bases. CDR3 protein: CASSWVFTSGRGDTQYF. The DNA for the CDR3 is TGTGCCAGCAGCTGGGTTTTTACTAGCGGACGCGGGGATACGCAGTATTTT.